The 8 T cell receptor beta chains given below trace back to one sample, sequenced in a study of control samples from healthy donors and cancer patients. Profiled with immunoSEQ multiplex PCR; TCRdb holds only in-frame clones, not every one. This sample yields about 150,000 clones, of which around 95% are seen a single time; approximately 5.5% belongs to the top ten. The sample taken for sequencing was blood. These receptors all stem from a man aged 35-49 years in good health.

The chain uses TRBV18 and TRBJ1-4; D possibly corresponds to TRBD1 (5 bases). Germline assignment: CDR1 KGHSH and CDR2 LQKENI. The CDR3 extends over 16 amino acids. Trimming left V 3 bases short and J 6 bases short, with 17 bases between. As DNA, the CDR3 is TGTGCCAGCTCACCGCCTCAGGGAGCCTGGGATGAAAAACTGTTTTTT. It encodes CASSPPQGAWDEKLFF.

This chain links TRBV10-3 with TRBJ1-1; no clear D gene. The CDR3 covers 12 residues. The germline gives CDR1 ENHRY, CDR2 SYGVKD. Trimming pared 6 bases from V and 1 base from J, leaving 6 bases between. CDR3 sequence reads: CAIRTWNTEAFF. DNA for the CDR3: TGTGCCATCAGAACTTGGAACACTGAAGCTTTCTTT.

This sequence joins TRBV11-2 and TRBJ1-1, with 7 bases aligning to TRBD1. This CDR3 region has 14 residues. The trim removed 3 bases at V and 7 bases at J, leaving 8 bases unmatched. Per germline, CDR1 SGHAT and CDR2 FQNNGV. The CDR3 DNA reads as TGTGCCAGCAGCTTCTCAGGGGGTCACTATGAAGCTTTCTTT. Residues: CASSFSGGHYEAFF.

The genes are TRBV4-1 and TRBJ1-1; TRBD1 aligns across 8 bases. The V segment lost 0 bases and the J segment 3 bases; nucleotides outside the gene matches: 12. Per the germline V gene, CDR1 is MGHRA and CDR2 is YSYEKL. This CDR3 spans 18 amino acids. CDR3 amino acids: CASSQDRYRGLSDTEAFF. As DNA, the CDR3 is TGCGCCAGCAGCCAAGATCGATACAGGGGGTTATCTGACACTGAAGCTTTCTTT.

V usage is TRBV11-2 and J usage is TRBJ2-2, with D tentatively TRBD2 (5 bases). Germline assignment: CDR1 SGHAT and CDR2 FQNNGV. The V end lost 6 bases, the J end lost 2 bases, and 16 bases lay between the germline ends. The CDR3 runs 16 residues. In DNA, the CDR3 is TGTGCCAGCAGGCCGCCTCTCCGGGGAAACACCGGGGAGCTGTTTTTT. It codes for CASRPPLRGNTGELFF.

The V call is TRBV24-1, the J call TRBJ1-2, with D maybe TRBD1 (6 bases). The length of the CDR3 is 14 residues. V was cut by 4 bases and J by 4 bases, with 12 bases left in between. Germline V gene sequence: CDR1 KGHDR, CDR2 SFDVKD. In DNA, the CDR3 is TGTGCCACCAGTGACCCGACAGGACTCTATGGCTACACCTTC. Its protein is CATSDPTGLYGYTF.

CDR3 DNA sequence: TGCGCCAGCAGCTTGAACAGGGGGACAAACATTCAGTACTTC. It yields the protein CASSLNRGTNIQYF. The chain couples TRBV5-1 to TRBJ2-4; TRBD1 agrees at 8 bases. CDR1 and CDR2 (germline): SGHRS, YFSETQ. This CDR3 region has 14 residues. V lost 1 base, J lost 6 bases, and 3 bases stayed unmatched. Full variable domain (remainder filled in from reference TRBV5-1 and TRBJ2-4): KAGVTQTPRYLIKTRGQQVTLSCSPISGHRSVSWYQQTPGQGLQFLFEYFSETQRNKGNFPGRFSGRQFSNSRSEMNVSTLELGDSALYLCASSLNRGTNIQYFGAGTRLSVL.

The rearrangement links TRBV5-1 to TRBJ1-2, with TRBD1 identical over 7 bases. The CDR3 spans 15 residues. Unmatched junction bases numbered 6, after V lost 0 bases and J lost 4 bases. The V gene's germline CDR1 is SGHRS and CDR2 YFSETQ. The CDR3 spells CASSLAGGTPYGYTF. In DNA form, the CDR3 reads TGCGCCAGCAGCTTGGCAGGGGGTACCCCCTATGGCTACACCTTC.